Listed here are 2 T cell receptor beta chains from one sample, sequenced in a study of T-cell memory formation after mild COVID-19. TCRdb re-called the 5' RACE reads through MiXCR, storing one row per CDR3 protein. The table lists about 320,000 distinct CDR3 sequences, about 13% of them singletons, with around 20% in the top ten. Sequenced sample: PBMCs or a T cell subset sorted from them (not recorded which). All receptors come from a man between 18 and 35 years old who had mild COVID-19 (a few samples of this study predate the infection). Cell type and time point are not known.

This clonotype was picked up a small number of times. This chain joins TRBV7-9 and TRBJ2-5; D ambiguous. This CDR3 spans 14 amino acids. Germline CDR1 and CDR2: SEHNR and FQNEAQ (reference sequence). Deletions cut 0 bases from V and 1 base from J, with 6 bases between. The CDR3 loop is CASSLAGFQETQYF. CDR3 in DNA: TGTGCCAGCAGCTTAGCAGGGTTCCAAGAGACCCAGTACTTC. Filled out from reference TRBV7-9 and TRBJ2-5, the complete variable domain reads DTGVSQNPRHKITKRGQNVTFRCDPISEHNRLYWYRQTLGQGPEFLTYFQNEAQLEKSRLLSDRFSAERPKGSFSTLEIQRTEQGDSAMYLCASSLAGFQETQYFGPGTRLLVL.

In this sample, this clonotype turned up many times. The chain recombines TRBV28 with TRBJ2-7; the D gene is possibly TRBD1 (5 bases). Germline CDR1 and CDR2: MDHEN and SYDVKM. V was pared by 2 bases and J by 0 bases, with 5 bases between. The CDR3 extends over 13 amino acids. The CDR3 nucleotides read TGTGCCAGCAGTTTACAGGGCTCCTACGAGCAGTACGTC. Translated, it gives CASSLQGSYEQYV.